The rows below give T cell receptor beta chains drawn from one sample of a study of OX40 agonist ivuxolimab in advanced cancers. The protocol was immunoSEQ multiplex PCR, while the TCRdb copy is restricted to in-frame clones and leaves out a portion. The table lists approximately 60,000 clones, roughly 90% of them singletons. Sequencing used CD4+ or CD8+ T cells sorted from blood, obtained in a trial of the OX40 agonist ivuxolimab. The origin of the receptors is an adult with an advanced solid tumor such as melanoma, head and neck, liver or kidney cancer. The CDR3 runs from the conserved cysteine through the conserved F or W. A D gene is named only where the DNA matches it firmly. The size entry is marked missing in some rows and otherwise reads once, few, many or a size class.

j_gene	abundance	v_gene	d_gene	CDR3aa	CDR3nt
TRBJ2-2	NA	TRBV7-3	NA	CASSLRPGELFF	TGTGCCAGCAGCTTACGGCCCGGGGAGCTGTTTTTT
TRBJ1-1	NA	TRBV29-1	NA	CSVVRTEANTEAFF	TGCAGCGTTGTTAGGACGGAAGCGAACACTGAAGCTTTCTTT
TRBJ1-2	NA	TRBV18	NA	CASSLNREGYGYTF	TGTGCCAGCTCACTTAACAGGGAGGGATATGGCTACACCTTC
TRBJ1-6	few	TRBV4-1	NA	CASSQAEGGGSPLHF	TGCGCCAGCAGCCAAGCCGAAGGGGGAGGTTCACCCCTCCACTTT
TRBJ1-3	NA	TRBV5-4	NA	CASSLWSSGNTIYF	TGTGCCAGCAGCTTGTGGAGCTCTGGAAACACCATATATTTT
TRBJ2-5	NA	TRBV11-2	TRBD2	CASSLSSGGVETQYF	TGTGCCAGCAGCTTAAGTAGCGGGGGGGTAGAGACCCAGTACTTC
TRBJ2-5	NA	TRBV6-5	TRBD2	CASSNVAGGQETQYF	TGTGCCAGCAGTAATGTAGCGGGGGGTCAAGAGACCCAGTACTTC
TRBJ2-2	NA	TRBV2	NA	CASSTGLSTGELFF	TGTGCCAGCAGCACGGGACTGAGCACCGGGGAGCTGTTTTTT
TRBJ2-1	NA	TRBV7-9	TRBD2	CASSPPGLAGHNEQFF	TGTGCCAGCAGTCCACCGGGACTAGCGGGGCACAATGAGCAGTTCTTC
TRBJ2-2	NA	TRBV6-1	NA	CASSEFTNTGELFF	TGTGCCAGCAGTGAATTTACGAACACCGGGGAGCTGTTTTTT
TRBJ2-7	NA	TRBV18	NA	CASSPLTLNEQYF	TGTGCCAGCTCCCCCCTCACGCTAAACGAGCAGTACTTC
TRBJ1-2	once	TRBV6-6	NA	CASRDISGDYGYTF	TGTGCCAGCAGAGACATTTCCGGGGACTATGGCTACACCTTC
TRBJ2-5	NA	TRBV7-3	NA	CASRHIEPGETQYF	TGTGCCAGCAGACACATAGAGCCTGGGGAGACCCAGTACTTC
TRBJ2-7	NA	TRBV30	TRBD1	CAWRGPGQGNYEQYF	TGTGCCTGGAGAGGTCCGGGACAGGGGAACTACGAGCAGTACTTC
TRBJ2-1	NA	TRBV6-5	TRBD2	CASRPGLASQSEQFF	TGTGCCAGCAGGCCGGGACTAGCGTCCCAAAGTGAGCAGTTCTTC
TRBJ2-3	NA	TRBV11-3	NA	CASSFPGAISDTDTQYF	TGTGCCAGCAGCTTTCCCGGGGCGATTTCAGACACAGATACGCAGTATTTT
TRBJ2-7	NA	TRBV2	NA	CASSGFDEQYF	TGTGCCAGCAGTGGGTTTGACGAGCAGTACTTC
TRBJ2-7	NA	TRBV11-2	NA	CASSGTGFYEQYF	TGTGCCAGCAGCGGAACAGGGTTCTACGAGCAGTACTTC
TRBJ1-1	NA	TRBV7-9	TRBD1	CASTAGTGNTEAFF	TGTGCCAGCACCGCCGGGACAGGGAACACTGAAGCTTTCTTT
TRBJ2-7	NA	TRBV6-5	NA	CARWDAYEQYF	TGTGCCAGGTGGGATGCGTACGAGCAGTACTTC
TRBJ1-1	NA	TRBV19	NA	CASTGTEAFF	TGTGCCAGTACGGGGACTGAAGCTTTCTTT
TRBJ2-6	few	TRBV11-2	NA	CASSLGVTGLGANVLTF	TGTGCCAGCAGCTTAGGGGTTACGGGGCTGGGGGCCAACGTCCTGACTTTC
TRBJ1-1	once	TRBV30	NA	CAWSVLKNTEAFF	TGTGCCTGGAGTGTACTCAAGAACACTGAAGCTTTCTTT
TRBJ1-3	NA	TRBV5-1	NA	CASSFGGLGGAGGNTIYF	TGCGCCAGCAGCTTCGGGGGCCTGGGGGGCGCAGGAGGAAACACCATATATTTT
TRBJ2-7	once	TRBV7-8	NA	CASSSPRDKEQYF	TGTGCCAGCAGCTCACCCCGGGACAAGGAGCAGTACTTC
TRBJ2-1	NA	TRBV5-6	TRBD1	CASSLAGQGLYNEQFF	TGTGCCAGCAGCTTGGCGGGACAGGGACTTTACAATGAGCAGTTCTTC
TRBJ1-2	once	TRBV7-9	TRBD1	CASSFDWDRAHTF	TGTGCCAGCAGCTTCGATTGGGACAGGGCACACACCTTC
TRBJ2-3	NA	TRBV11-3	NA	CASSFTGEDTQYF	TGTGCCAGCAGCTTCACAGGAGAAGATACGCAGTATTTT
TRBJ2-7	NA	TRBV21-1	NA	CASPVGTYPYEQYF	TGTGCCAGCCCCGTGGGGACATACCCCTACGAGCAGTACTTC
TRBJ2-7	NA	TRBV7-9	TRBD1	CASSKRTGGSYEQYF	TGTGCCAGCAGCAAAAGGACAGGGGGCTCCTACGAGCAGTACTTC
TRBJ1-2	NA	TRBV21-1	NA	CASSIPGTSSPPHGYTF	TGTGCCAGCAGCATACCCGGGACATCATCACCACCCCATGGCTACACCTTC
TRBJ2-7	NA	TRBV5-5	TRBD1	CASSSTTGSGEQYF	TGTGCCAGCAGCTCCACGACAGGGAGCGGCGAGCAGTACTTC
TRBJ2-3	NA	TRBV19	TRBD1	CASRGQAVRTDTQYF	TGTGCCAGTAGGGGACAGGCGGTCCGCACAGATACGCAGTATTTT
TRBJ1-3	NA	TRBV5-5	TRBD1	CASSRDGTAGNTIYF	TGTGCCAGCAGCCGAGACGGGACAGCTGGAAACACCATATATTTT
TRBJ2-1	once	TRBV9	TRBD2	CASSSLAGRNEQFF	TGTGCCAGCAGCTCCCTAGCGGGAAGGAATGAGCAGTTCTTC
TRBJ1-1	NA	TRBV5-8	TRBD1	CASSFNRQGDAFF	TGTGCCAGCAGCTTTAACAGACAGGGGGACGCTTTCTTT
TRBJ2-1	NA	TRBV27	TRBD1	CASSLTDRASYNEQFF	TGTGCCAGCAGTTTAACGGACAGGGCTTCTTACAATGAGCAGTTCTTC
TRBJ2-3	NA	TRBV7-3	TRBD2	CASSLRTSGSIDTQYF	TGTGCCAGCAGCTTAAGGACTAGCGGGAGTATTGATACGCAGTATTTT
TRBJ2-1	NA	TRBV2	TRBD1	CASSRDRGLNEQFF	TGTGCCAGCAGTAGGGACAGGGGTTTAAATGAGCAGTTCTTC
TRBJ2-7	NA	TRBV10-1	NA	CASRRTDIYEQYF	TGCGCCAGCAGGCGGACTGATATATACGAGCAGTACTTC
TRBJ2-5	NA	TRBV27	TRBD1	CASSPGTVWGETQYF	TGTGCCAGCAGCCCAGGGACAGTTTGGGGGGAGACCCAGTACTTC
TRBJ2-7	NA	TRBV21-1	NA	CASSKDAGHGNGSYEQYF	TGTGCCAGCAGCAAAGATGCAGGACACGGTAACGGCTCCTACGAGCAGTACTTC
TRBJ2-7	NA	TRBV7-9	NA	CASSLAGSDEQYF	TGTGCCAGCAGCTTAGCCGGGAGCGACGAGCAGTACTTC
TRBJ2-7	NA	TRBV5-1	TRBD2	CASTPGGTYEQYF	TGCGCCAGCACCCCGGGAGGGACCTACGAGCAGTACTTC
TRBJ1-5	NA	TRBV19	NA	CASSRLGADSNQPQHF	TGTGCCAGTTCCCGGTTGGGGGCCGATAGCAATCAGCCCCAGCATTTT
TRBJ1-2	NA	TRBV6-1	NA	CASSEWRQDLNYGYTF	TGTGCCAGCAGTGAATGGCGGCAGGACCTTAACTATGGCTACACCTTC
TRBJ2-5	NA	TRBV5-8	NA	CASSLAGSWPEETQYF	TGTGCCAGCAGCTTGGCCGGTAGCTGGCCTGAAGAGACCCAGTACTTC
TRBJ2-3	NA	TRBV15	TRBD2	CATSRWGGTSGDTQYF	TGTGCCACCAGCAGATGGGGGGGGACTAGCGGAGATACGCAGTATTTT
TRBJ2-1	NA	TRBV7-2	NA	CASSLAGARNEQFF	TGTGCCAGCAGCTTAGCGGGAGCGCGGAATGAGCAGTTCTTC
TRBJ1-1	NA	TRBV18	TRBD1	CASSPADRAPEAFF	TGTGCCAGCTCACCAGCCGACAGGGCCCCTGAAGCTTTCTTT
TRBJ2-1	NA	TRBV9	TRBD2	CASSVGGSRNEQFF	TGTGCCAGCAGCGTCGGCGGGAGCCGGAATGAGCAGTTCTTC
TRBJ1-3	NA	TRBV5-1	NA	CASSLNELASGNTIYF	TGCGCCAGCAGCTTGAATGAGTTAGCTTCTGGAAACACCATATATTTT
TRBJ1-4	once	TRBV9	TRBD1	CASSVVPDRAEKLFF	TGTGCCAGCAGCGTAGTTCCGGACAGGGCTGAAAAACTGTTTTTT
TRBJ1-3	NA	TRBV6-6	NA	CASRNVDSSGNTIYF	TGTGCCAGCAGAAACGTGGACAGCTCTGGAAACACCATATATTTT
TRBJ2-7	NA	TRBV6-5	TRBD1	CASSYRTTGGDYEQYF	TGTGCCAGCAGTTACCGCACGACAGGGGGGGACTACGAGCAGTACTTC